The T cell receptor (beta chain) described here comes from a study of T cell repertoires in cytomegalovirus infection. Study overall: Recently identified HLA-C-restricted CMV epitopes were used, and well-studied HLA-B-restricted CMV epitopes were used as well. Public TCR beta signatures provided an indication of both CMV infection and a matching HLA type.

TCRdb ran MiXCR on the reads and lists one entry per CDR3 protein. The sample includes some 200,000 distinct CDR3 sequences, about 38% of them seen just once. Of note for this clonotype: What it binds is unknown.

The CDR3 has 16 amino acids. V was shortened by 2 bases and J by 1 base, with 12 bases between the two germline ends. Germline V gives CDR1 SGHAT, CDR2 FQNNGV. Overall study results and limits: Based on cumulative public TCR beta family frequency, carriers of CMV plus the relevant HLA were identified. Across the ex vivo response, the dominant clonotypes were HLA-C-restricted CMV-specific TCR beta clonotypes.

The sequence was obtained from a human donor in good health (CMV status not recorded). Some clones in this sample may be carry-over from other donors' samples. The chain couples TRBV11-2 to TRBJ2-1; a weak D match, TRBD1 (5 bases). The sample was CD8+ T cells from cultured PBMCs, taken from culture after CMV antigen stimulation. In nucleotides, the CDR3 is TGTGCCAGCAGCTTAAGGGGCGACTCGTCCTACAATGAGCAGTTCTTC. Its translation is CASSLRGDSSYNEQFF.